These T cell receptor beta chains were read from a single sample in a study of blood T cell repertoires in COVID-19. Clones were read by immunoSEQ multiplex PCR, and TCRdb kept only the in-frame ones, dropping some. The table lists approximately 330,000 clones, approximately 87% of them singletons. The sequencing sample was made of peripheral blood. The receptor source for this set is a woman between 50 and 59 years old with active or convalescent COVID-19. The CDR3 runs from the conserved cysteine through the conserved F or W. The D gene is left open where the match is weak. Clone size is given for some rows only: seen once, a few or many times, or a class if the clone is expanded.

clone_size: -
v_call: TRBV6-2/TRBV6-3
d_call: TRBD1
j_call: TRBJ1-2
cdr3_nt: TGTGCCAGCAGCCCAAGGGACAGGGGAGGCTACACCTTC
cdr3_aa: CASSPRDRGGYTF

clone_size: -
v_call: TRBV28
d_call: -
j_call: TRBJ2-5
cdr3_nt: TGTGCCAGCAGTTTAACCGTAGCCCAAGAGACCCAGTACTTC
cdr3_aa: CASSLTVAQETQYF

clone_size: -
v_call: TRBV6-4
d_call: -
j_call: TRBJ1-2
cdr3_nt: TGTGCCAAGACAGTTGGGTCCTACACCTTC
cdr3_aa: CAKTVGSYTF

clone_size: -
v_call: TRBV7-2
d_call: TRBD2
j_call: TRBJ2-7
cdr3_nt: TGTGCCAGCAGCTTAGGGGGGACTAGTGGGACCTACGAGCAGTACTTC
cdr3_aa: CASSLGGTSGTYEQYF

clone_size: -
v_call: TRBV13
d_call: -
j_call: TRBJ2-5
cdr3_nt: TGTGCCAGCAGCTTAAGAGGTTTACAAGAGACCCAGTACTTC
cdr3_aa: CASSLRGLQETQYF

clone_size: -
v_call: TRBV12-5
d_call: -
j_call: TRBJ1-1
cdr3_nt: TGTGCTAGTGGTTTGGTCGAGGGGAACACTGAAGCTTTCTTT
cdr3_aa: CASGLVEGNTEAFF

clone_size: -
v_call: TRBV7-9
d_call: -
j_call: TRBJ1-5
cdr3_nt: TGTGCCAGCAGCAACCGGGGGACGCCTAATCAGCCCCAGCATTTT
cdr3_aa: CASSNRGTPNQPQHF

clone_size: once
v_call: TRBV30
d_call: TRBD2
j_call: TRBJ2-1
cdr3_nt: TGTGCCTGGAGACTAGCGGGAGGGCCATGGGATGAGCAGTTCTTC
cdr3_aa: CAWRLAGGPWDEQFF

clone_size: -
v_call: TRBV15
d_call: TRBD2
j_call: TRBJ2-1
cdr3_nt: TGTGCCACCAGCAGAGATGGACTAGCGGGAGGTGAGCAGTTCTTC
cdr3_aa: CATSRDGLAGGEQFF

clone_size: -
v_call: TRBV7-2
d_call: -
j_call: TRBJ2-1
cdr3_nt: TGTGCCAGCAGCCAACATAACAGGGACGAGCAGTTCTTC
cdr3_aa: CASSQHNRDEQFF

clone_size: -
v_call: TRBV9
d_call: -
j_call: TRBJ2-2
cdr3_nt: TGTGCCAGCAGCGTAACTAACACCGGGGAGCTGTTTTTT
cdr3_aa: CASSVTNTGELFF

clone_size: once
v_call: TRBV3-1/TRBV3-2
d_call: -
j_call: TRBJ1-2
cdr3_nt: TGTGCCAGCAGCCTGGGGAATGGAGGGGGCTACACCTTC
cdr3_aa: CASSLGNGGGYTF

clone_size: -
v_call: TRBV11-2
d_call: TRBD2
j_call: TRBJ2-1
cdr3_nt: TGTGCCAGCAGCACCCCAGCGGGGGGAAATGAGCAGTTCTTC
cdr3_aa: CASSTPAGGNEQFF

clone_size: -
v_call: TRBV5-1
d_call: -
j_call: TRBJ2-5
cdr3_nt: TGCGCCAGCAGCGGAGGACAGTTTGAAGAGACCCAGTACTTC
cdr3_aa: CASSGGQFEETQYF

clone_size: -
v_call: TRBV9
d_call: TRBD1
j_call: TRBJ1-1
cdr3_nt: TGTGCCAGCAGCGTAGAGGGGGACAGGGGGCCGGGCACTGAAGCTTTCTTT
cdr3_aa: CASSVEGDRGPGTEAFF

clone_size: -
v_call: TRBV5-4
d_call: -
j_call: TRBJ2-7
cdr3_nt: TGTGCCAGCAGCGTAGACAGTTACGAGCAGTACTTC
cdr3_aa: CASSVDSYEQYF

clone_size: -
v_call: TRBV18
d_call: TRBD1
j_call: TRBJ1-1
cdr3_nt: TGTGCCAGCTCAGGGGGACAGTTGAACACTGAAGCTTTCTTT
cdr3_aa: CASSGGQLNTEAFF

clone_size: once
v_call: TRBV30
d_call: -
j_call: TRBJ1-2
cdr3_nt: TGTGCCTGGAGTCTTAGGGGGTTTAACGGCTACACCTTC
cdr3_aa: CAWSLRGFNGYTF

clone_size: once
v_call: TRBV19
d_call: -
j_call: TRBJ2-2
cdr3_nt: TGTGCCAGTAACCGGGACTTCAACACCGGGGAGCTGTTTTTT
cdr3_aa: CASNRDFNTGELFF

clone_size: -
v_call: TRBV6-1
d_call: TRBD1
j_call: TRBJ1-2
cdr3_nt: TGTGCCAGCAGTGAGCAGGGGGCGCTTAGTGGCTACACCTTC
cdr3_aa: CASSEQGALSGYTF

clone_size: -
v_call: TRBV7-3
d_call: TRBD2
j_call: TRBJ2-1
cdr3_nt: TGTGCCAGCAGCTTAGTAGCGGGAGGCGCGAATGAGCAGTTCTTC
cdr3_aa: CASSLVAGGANEQFF

clone_size: -
v_call: TRBV2
d_call: -
j_call: TRBJ1-3
cdr3_nt: TGTGCCGCCAGCGGAGGGTCAGACGGAAACACCATATATTTT
cdr3_aa: CAASGGSDGNTIYF

clone_size: -
v_call: TRBV27
d_call: TRBD2
j_call: TRBJ2-5
cdr3_nt: TGTGCCAGCAGTTACACTAGCGGGGGGGCATCCAAGCGCAAGAATACCCAGTACTTC
cdr3_aa: CASSYTSGGASKRKNTQYF

clone_size: -
v_call: TRBV2
d_call: -
j_call: TRBJ1-3
cdr3_nt: TGTGCCAGCAGTGAATCTGTGGTTTGGCCCCCACCCGGGAGCTCTGGAAACACCATATATTTT
cdr3_aa: CASSESVVWPPPGSSGNTIYF

clone_size: few
v_call: TRBV19
d_call: -
j_call: TRBJ2-1
cdr3_nt: TGTGCCAGTAGTATAGACAATCTACTAAGCTCCTACAATGAGCAGTTCTTC
cdr3_aa: CASSIDNLLSSYNEQFF

clone_size: few
v_call: TRBV18
d_call: TRBD1
j_call: TRBJ1-6
cdr3_nt: TGTGCCAGCTCACCCCCGGGACAGCTTAATTCACCCCTCCACTTT
cdr3_aa: CASSPPGQLNSPLHF

clone_size: -
v_call: TRBV2
d_call: TRBD1
j_call: TRBJ1-4
cdr3_nt: TGTGCCAGCCTTATCCAATTCGACAGGGCAAAAGAAAAACTGTTTTTT
cdr3_aa: CASLIQFDRAKEKLFF

clone_size: -
v_call: TRBV6-5
d_call: -
j_call: TRBJ2-5
cdr3_nt: TGTGCCAGCAGTTACTCGAACAGGCAAGAGACCCAGTACTTC
cdr3_aa: CASSYSNRQETQYF

clone_size: -
v_call: TRBV28
d_call: -
j_call: TRBJ1-2
cdr3_nt: TGTGCCAGCGAGATTGGGGGCGGGAACTATGGCTACACCTTC
cdr3_aa: CASEIGGGNYGYTF

clone_size: few
v_call: TRBV7-8
d_call: TRBD1
j_call: TRBJ1-2
cdr3_nt: TGTGCCAGCAGCTTGCAGGGGGTTTCTAACTATGGCTACACCTTC
cdr3_aa: CASSLQGVSNYGYTF

clone_size: -
v_call: TRBV14
d_call: TRBD1
j_call: TRBJ1-2
cdr3_nt: TGTGCCAGCAGCCAGACGGACAGGGTGGACTATGGCTACACCTTC
cdr3_aa: CASSQTDRVDYGYTF

clone_size: -
v_call: TRBV21-1
d_call: -
j_call: TRBJ2-7
cdr3_nt: TGTGCCAGCAGCAAGGGGAGGGCCGAGCAGTACTTC
cdr3_aa: CASSKGRAEQYF

clone_size: few
v_call: TRBV10-3
d_call: TRBD2
j_call: TRBJ2-1
cdr3_nt: TGTGCCATCAGCACTAGCGGCCACAATGAGCAGTTCTTC
cdr3_aa: CAISTSGHNEQFF

clone_size: -
v_call: TRBV5-1
d_call: TRBD2
j_call: TRBJ2-7
cdr3_nt: TGCGCCAGCAGCTTGGATATAGCGGGAGGAACCTACGAGCAGTACTTC
cdr3_aa: CASSLDIAGGTYEQYF

clone_size: -
v_call: TRBV6-5
d_call: TRBD2
j_call: TRBJ2-1
cdr3_nt: TGTGCCAGCAGTTACACTGTAGCGGGACTGCAGTTCTTC
cdr3_aa: CASSYTVAGLQFF

clone_size: -
v_call: TRBV7-2
d_call: -
j_call: TRBJ2-3
cdr3_nt: TGTGCCAGCAGCCAAGGGCGGACTCGTGTAATGGATACGCAGTATTTT
cdr3_aa: CASSQGRTRVMDTQYF

clone_size: -
v_call: TRBV15
d_call: TRBD2
j_call: TRBJ2-1
cdr3_nt: TGTGCCACCAGCAGAGATTTAGCGGGGGGGTTTAGGGAGCAGTTCTTC
cdr3_aa: CATSRDLAGGFREQFF

clone_size: -
v_call: TRBV9
d_call: TRBD1
j_call: TRBJ1-2
cdr3_nt: TGTGCCAGCAGCCCGGGACAGGGGAGCTATGGCTACACCTTC
cdr3_aa: CASSPGQGSYGYTF

clone_size: -
v_call: TRBV30
d_call: TRBD2
j_call: TRBJ2-3
cdr3_nt: TGTGCCTGGAATCGACTAGCACGCACAGATACGCAGTATTTT
cdr3_aa: CAWNRLARTDTQYF

clone_size: -
v_call: TRBV30
d_call: TRBD1
j_call: TRBJ1-4
cdr3_nt: TGTGCCTGGATTACAGGGGGCTCGATGTTTTTT
cdr3_aa: CAWITGGSMFF

clone_size: -
v_call: TRBV5-5
d_call: -
j_call: TRBJ1-1
cdr3_nt: TGTGCCAGCAGCTTTTATCAGGGGCGAAACACTGAAGCTTTCTTT
cdr3_aa: CASSFYQGRNTEAFF

clone_size: -
v_call: TRBV6-5
d_call: TRBD2
j_call: TRBJ2-1
cdr3_nt: TGTGCCAGCAGTTACACCTATAGCGGGGGGGGTGAGCAGTTCTTC
cdr3_aa: CASSYTYSGGGEQFF

clone_size: -
v_call: TRBV4-1
d_call: -
j_call: TRBJ2-1
cdr3_nt: TGCGCCAGCAGCCAAGACCGGACTGTAGCGAGGGCCAATGAGCAGTTCTTC
cdr3_aa: CASSQDRTVARANEQFF

clone_size: -
v_call: TRBV2
d_call: -
j_call: TRBJ1-5
cdr3_nt: TGTGCCAGCAGTGGACAGCCTAATCAGCCCCAGCATTTT
cdr3_aa: CASSGQPNQPQHF

clone_size: -
v_call: TRBV3-1/TRBV3-2
d_call: TRBD2
j_call: TRBJ2-1
cdr3_nt: TGTGCCAGCAGCCAAGAAAACGGACTAGCGGGGGAAGTGCAGTTCTTC
cdr3_aa: CASSQENGLAGEVQFF

clone_size: -
v_call: TRBV27
d_call: TRBD1
j_call: TRBJ1-4
cdr3_nt: TGTGCCAGCAGTTTCCAGGGGGCAGGGGAGAAACTGTTTTTT
cdr3_aa: CASSFQGAGEKLFF

clone_size: -
v_call: TRBV5-1
d_call: TRBD2
j_call: TRBJ2-1
cdr3_nt: TGCGCCAGCAGCCAGACCGGGGGGGACAATGAGCAGTTCTTC
cdr3_aa: CASSQTGGDNEQFF

clone_size: -
v_call: TRBV27
d_call: -
j_call: TRBJ1-5
cdr3_nt: TGTGCCAGCAGTTTTTTTCCTAATCAGCCCCAGCATTTT
cdr3_aa: CASSFFPNQPQHF

clone_size: once
v_call: TRBV27
d_call: TRBD1
j_call: TRBJ2-3
cdr3_nt: TGTGCCCCCAAAACAGGGGCAGCTAGCACAGATACGCAGTATTTT
cdr3_aa: CAPKTGAASTDTQYF

clone_size: once
v_call: TRBV30
d_call: TRBD2
j_call: TRBJ2-5
cdr3_nt: TGTGCCTCTGCCCGGCTAGCGGGGGAGGAGACCCAGTACTTC
cdr3_aa: CASARLAGEETQYF

clone_size: -
v_call: TRBV21-1
d_call: -
j_call: TRBJ2-7
cdr3_nt: TGTGCCAGCAGCAAAGGGGAGACAGGGGGCCACGAGCAGTACTTC
cdr3_aa: CASSKGETGGHEQYF

clone_size: -
v_call: TRBV3-1/TRBV3-2
d_call: TRBD1
j_call: TRBJ2-2
cdr3_nt: TGTGCCAGCAGCCCTCTTCTTATCGGACAGGGGAACACCGGGGAGCTGTTTTTT
cdr3_aa: CASSPLLIGQGNTGELFF

clone_size: -
v_call: TRBV28
d_call: -
j_call: TRBJ2-3
cdr3_nt: TGTGCCAGCAGGCAGACAGGCGGAGATACGCAGTATTTT
cdr3_aa: CASRQTGGDTQYF

clone_size: -
v_call: TRBV3-1/TRBV3-2
d_call: TRBD1
j_call: TRBJ2-1
cdr3_nt: TGTGCCAGCAGCTCCCACAGGGGCGCGCGGACTGGGCAGTTCTTC
cdr3_aa: CASSSHRGARTGQFF